One sample yielded the 2 T cell receptor beta chains listed below, sequenced in a study of T cell repertoires in cytomegalovirus infection. These TCRs' antigens remain unknown. TCRdb called the reads again in MiXCR, with one record for every CDR3 protein. The profile covers 450,000 to 650,000 distinct CDR3 sequences, with roughly 43% appearing a single time and around 50% taken by the ten largest. This sample comprised cultured PBMCs, obtained from culture after CMV antigen stimulation. The receptors were gathered from a human donor in good health (CMV status not recorded). Some clones in this sample may be carry-over from other donors' samples.

This sequence joins TRBV4-1 and TRBJ2-5, with a tentative D call TRBD2 (5 bases). The CDR3 covers 15 residues. Germline V gene lookup returns CDR1 MGHRA and CDR2 YSYEKL. Trimming cost V 1 base and J 2 bases, with 11 bases left between them. The CDR3: CASSQGRSYQETQYF. The CDR3 nucleotides are TGCGCCAGCAGCCAAGGGAGGAGCTATCAAGAGACCCAGTACTTC.

This clonotype was detected a few times. DNA of the CDR3: TGTGCCAGCAGATCCCTAGTTGCGGGAAGCTACAATGAGCAGTTCTTC. It yields the protein CASRSLVAGSYNEQFF. The chain combines TRBV6-6 with TRBJ2-1; tentatively, D is TRBD2 (6 bases). The CDR3 runs to 16 residues. V lost 6 bases and J 3 bases, leaving 18 bases between the germline ends. In germline, CDR1 is MNHNY, CDR2 SVGAGI (reference sequence).